This TCR beta chain was observed in a study of identical twins (dated by TCRdb to 2016 to 2017). The study in broad terms: TCR alpha and beta repertoires from monozygotic twins, unrelated adults of various ages and cord blood were deep-sequenced to test whether fetal clonotypes persist. To rule out contamination, the twin experiments were replicated at different times with different library preparation protocols.

As concerns this clonotype: Its antigen remains unidentified. No per-base quality is available; no much larger clone lies one base away.

The library relied on 5' RACE. The sequencing machine was an Illumina HiSeq 2000. A universal primer binding site was added through template switching, and the final cDNA carried a unique molecular identifier so that TCR cDNA molecules could be counted accurately. Specific primers in the conserved constant-segment region were used to synthesize first-strand cDNA for the TCR alpha and beta chains. To control for contamination, every cDNA library carried two barcodes: a SMART-Mk sample barcode plus Illumina barcodes. Two successive PCR steps introduced TruSeq adapter sequences along with Illumina sample barcodes. The TCR alpha and beta cDNA libraries were sequenced on the Illumina HiSeq platform using custom primers. Per the original workflow: MiGEC processed the raw reads to extract unique molecular identifiers, while MiXCR was used to determine the CDR3 positions. For each individual, recombination models were inferred using an EM algorithm with the repgenHMM and IGoR tools. Shared clonotypes were analyzed with the tcR package in R, and sharing was normalized by the product of cloneset sizes. To study raw recombination without the effects of thymic and clonal selection, out-of-frame nonproductive sequences were analyzed. Through fastp at Q25 and MiXCR, TCRdb rebuilt clones from the public reads, retaining in-frame beta chains. Entries that share a CDR3 protein sequence are merged under the most common genes and DNA. The authors' filters were not applied to this entry. The sample table lists 250,000 to 300,000 distinct CDR3 sequences, over 8.5% of them with a count of one. Jointly, the top ten make up around 7.1% of the sample.

The junction shows trimming of 5 bases on V and 6 bases on J, and the gene matches do not reach 8 bases of it. Counted from cysteine to phenylalanine, this CDR3 has 15 amino acids. Solely the CDR3 DNA is kept, with 45 bases framed from the first base. As encoded in the germline V gene (reference sequence), CDR1 is LNHDA while CDR2 is SQIVND. All donors were healthy Caucasians. The twin cohort comprised three pairs of female monozygotic twins, all aged about 18 to 30 years. CD4+ and CD8+ T cell populations were isolated with positive isolation kits from Invitrogen. The paper's findings and limits, for the study overall: Recombination models systematically underestimated out-of-frame TCR alpha sharing in monozygotic twins but agreed with sharing between unrelated individuals. Because the same donors could not be followed over many years, the conclusions depended on cross-sectional statistical analysis. Compared with coincidental sharing between unrelated individuals, out-of-frame TCR alpha sequences shared between twins had an excess of sequences with low generation probability. Zero-insertion analyses could be partly confounded by invariant T cells such as MAIT and iNKT, though diverse VJ usage argued against such confounding for most clonotypes. Fewer insertions were carried by abundant cord blood beta clonotypes; a weaker similar trend was observed in young adult naive repertoires, while no such trend was observed in memory repertoires. Excess twin sharing in beta out-of-frame sequences was weaker because fewer shared sequences lowered the signal-to-noise ratio.

The same data also contributed to another study, on yellow fever vaccine responses in identical twins. Taken from the second paper: According to the authors, the vaccine-induced T cell response in identical twins seemed to be partly convergent and partly specific to each individual. In identical twins, the study followed T cell clones that responded to the vaccine with precision.

The chain uses TRBV19 and TRBJ2-1, and TRBD2 matches 9 of the central bases. The origin of this receptor is a woman aged 18-30 years in good health. Sequences were obtained from CD8+ T cells sorted from blood. The CDR3 corresponds to CASSADRGLANEQFF. The nucleotide sequence is TGTGCCAGTAGTGCCGACCGGGGACTAGCCAATGAGCAGTTCTTC.